Detailed here is one T cell receptor (beta chain). Libraries were prepared by immunoSEQ multiplex PCR; TCRdb keeps only in-frame clonotypes and omits some of them. This sample has about 2.3 million clones, with about 92% found just once. This sample was taken from a study of shared clonotypes between healthy human individuals. This CDR3 has 14 residues. Trimming left V 6 bases short and J 1 base short, with 13 bases between. From germline, CDR1 is WSHSY and CDR2 SAAADI. This clonotype was sampled from a man aged 18 to 35 in good health. Some clones in this sample may be carry-over from other donors' samples. The sample was naive CD4+ T cells from PBMCs. Indicated subset: CD45RA+ positively selected. This chain uses TRBV10-2 with TRBJ2-7; D may be TRBD2 (5 bases). This CDR3 reads CASRDVSVSYEQYF. As DNA, the CDR3 is TGCGCCAGCAGAGACGTTAGCGTTTCCTACGAGCAGTACTTC.